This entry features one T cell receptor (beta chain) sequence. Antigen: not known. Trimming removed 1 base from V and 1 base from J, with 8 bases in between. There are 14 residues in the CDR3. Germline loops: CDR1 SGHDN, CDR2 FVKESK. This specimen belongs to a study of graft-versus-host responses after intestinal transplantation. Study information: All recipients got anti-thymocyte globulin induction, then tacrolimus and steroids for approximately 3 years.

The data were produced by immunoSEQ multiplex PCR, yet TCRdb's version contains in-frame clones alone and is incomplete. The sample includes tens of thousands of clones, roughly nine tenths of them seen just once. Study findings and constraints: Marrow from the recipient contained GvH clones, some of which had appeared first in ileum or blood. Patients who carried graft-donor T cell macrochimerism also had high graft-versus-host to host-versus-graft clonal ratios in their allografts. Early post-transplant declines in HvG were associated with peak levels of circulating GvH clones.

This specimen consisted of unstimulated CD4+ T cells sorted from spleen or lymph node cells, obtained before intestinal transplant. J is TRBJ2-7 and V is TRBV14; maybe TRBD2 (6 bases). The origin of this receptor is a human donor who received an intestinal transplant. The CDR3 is CASSQVGTSYEQYF. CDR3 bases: TGTGCCAGCAGCCAAGTCGGGACTTCCTACGAGCAGTACTTC.